This T cell receptor (beta chain) was recovered during a study of cytomegalovirus exposure and HLA in healthy donors. The V gene lost 0 bases and the J gene lost 4 bases, with 15 bases spanning the gap. The V gene's germline CDR1 is LGHNA and CDR2 YSLEER. This CDR3 spans 16 amino acids. The PCR had 60 Vbeta and 13 Jbeta primers. Measured with immunoSEQ multiplex PCR; TCRdb has only the in-frame clones, and not every one. The sample contains under 200,000 clones, roughly 80% of which appear only once. The material sequenced was PBMCs. The sequence derives from a male donor in good health and CMV-seropositive. This chain connects TRBV4-3 to TRBJ1-1; D may be TRBD1 (6 bases). CDR3 sequence reads: CASSQDLGFRGTEAFF. The CDR3 DNA sequence: TGCGCCAGCAGCCAAGACCTGGGGTTCAGGGGCACTGAAGCTTTCTTT.